A selection of T cell receptor beta chains follows, all from one sample in a study of T cell responses to AZD1222 COVID-19 vaccine. Profiled with immunoSEQ multiplex PCR; TCRdb holds only in-frame clones, not every one. The data hold tens of thousands of clones, with 75% to 90% observed a single time. Source: peripheral blood, taken 28 days after the second AZD1222 dose. The receptors stem from an adult who received the AZD1222 COVID-19 vaccine. CDR3s include the opening cysteine and the closing phenylalanine or tryptophan. The order of the fields is V gene, J gene, clone size, D gene, CDR3 protein, CDR3 DNA. D genes are given only for firm matches. For some rows the clone size is stated as once, few or many, or as a class when expanded; others skip it.

V: TRBV5-1
J: TRBJ1-2
size: few
D: .
CDR3: CASSLDTPNYGYTF
DNA: TGCGCCAGCAGCTTGGATACTCCGAACTATGGCTACACCTTC

V: TRBV19
J: TRBJ1-5
size: .
D: .
CDR3: CASSYKTGPQHF
DNA: TGTGCCAGTAGCTACAAAACGGGGCCCCAGCATTTT

V: TRBV18
J: TRBJ1-1
size: .
D: .
CDR3: CASSPWTGNTEAFF
DNA: TGTGCCAGCTCACCCTGGACGGGGAACACTGAAGCTTTCTTT

V: TRBV19
J: TRBJ1-2
size: .
D: .
CDR3: CASSPSTIRDYGYTF
DNA: TGTGCCAGTAGTCCCTCCACCATTAGGGACTATGGCTACACCTTC

V: TRBV5-8
J: TRBJ1-5
size: .
D: .
CDR3: CASSLQRSPQHF
DNA: TGTGCCAGCAGCCTACAGCGATCGCCCCAGCATTTT

V: TRBV7-2
J: TRBJ2-4
size: .
D: TRBD1
CDR3: CASSPTGQGAVAKNIQYF
DNA: TGTGCCAGCAGCCCAACCGGACAGGGGGCTGTAGCCAAAAACATTCAGTACTTC

V: TRBV5-6
J: TRBJ2-7
size: few
D: .
CDR3: CASSLFGSRSYEQYF
DNA: TGTGCCAGCAGCTTGTTTGGATCTCGGTCCTACGAGCAGTACTTC

V: TRBV6-1
J: TRBJ2-6
size: .
D: .
CDR3: CASSDWDKLSGANVLTF
DNA: TGTGCCAGCAGTGATTGGGACAAACTCTCTGGGGCCAACGTCCTGACTTTC

V: TRBV6-1
J: TRBJ1-2
size: .
D: .
CDR3: CASSDLTGPNYGYTF
DNA: TGTGCCAGCAGTGATCTGACAGGCCCTAACTATGGCTACACCTTC

V: TRBV7-9
J: TRBJ2-5
size: .
D: TRBD1
CDR3: CASSPGGLETQYF
DNA: TGTGCCAGCAGCCCAGGGGGTCTGGAGACCCAGTACTTC

V: TRBV5-1
J: TRBJ2-2
size: .
D: .
CDR3: CASSFLGQPNTGELFF
DNA: TGCGCCAGCAGCTTTCTCGGGCAGCCGAACACCGGGGAGCTGTTTTTT

V: TRBV29-1
J: TRBJ2-1
size: .
D: TRBD2
CDR3: CSVDEGSGSAEQFF
DNA: TGCAGCGTTGACGAGGGTAGCGGGTCTGCCGAGCAGTTCTTC

V: TRBV5-1
J: TRBJ2-2
size: .
D: .
CDR3: CASSDHNRTTGELFF
DNA: TGCGCCAGCAGCGACCACAACCGTACCACCGGGGAGCTGTTTTTT

V: TRBV5-4
J: TRBJ2-3
size: .
D: .
CDR3: CASTVSATSTDTQYF
DNA: TGTGCCAGCACCGTGTCGGCGACTAGCACAGATACGCAGTATTTT

V: TRBV5-6
J: TRBJ1-5
size: once
D: .
CDR3: CASSLWYSNQPQHF
DNA: TGTGCCAGCAGCTTATGGTATAGCAATCAGCCCCAGCATTTT

V: TRBV11-3
J: TRBJ1-1
size: .
D: .
CDR3: CASSRGPGITEAFF
DNA: TGTGCCAGCAGCAGAGGCCCAGGGATCACTGAAGCTTTCTTT

V: TRBV7-9
J: TRBJ1-3
size: .
D: .
CDR3: CASSRGGVDPGNTIYF
DNA: TGTGCCAGCAGCCGAGGTGGGGTAGACCCTGGAAACACCATATATTTT

V: TRBV6-2/TRBV6-3
J: TRBJ2-1
size: .
D: TRBD2
CDR3: CASGLAGGNNEQFF
DNA: TGTGCCAGCGGCCTAGCGGGGGGGAACAATGAGCAGTTCTTC

V: TRBV2
J: TRBJ1-4
size: once
D: .
CDR3: CASSGLGEKLFF
DNA: TGTGCCAGCAGTGGGCTGGGTGAAAAACTGTTTTTT

V: TRBV28
J: TRBJ2-5
size: .
D: TRBD2
CDR3: CASSDPGLAKETQYF
DNA: TGTGCCAGCAGTGACCCGGGACTAGCAAAAGAGACCCAGTACTTC

V: TRBV18
J: TRBJ1-1
size: .
D: .
CDR3: CASSPGQGKAFF
DNA: TGTGCCAGCTCACCTGGCCAGGGTAAAGCTTTCTTT

V: TRBV10-3
J: TRBJ1-5
size: few
D: TRBD1
CDR3: CAISLGGEGNQPQHF
DNA: TGTGCCATCAGTTTAGGGGGCGAAGGCAATCAGCCCCAGCATTTT

V: TRBV3-1/TRBV3-2
J: TRBJ2-7
size: .
D: .
CDR3: CASSRGAYEQYF
DNA: TGTGCCAGCAGCCGGGGGGCCTACGAGCAGTACTTC

V: TRBV5-1
J: TRBJ1-1
size: .
D: TRBD1
CDR3: CASSFSAGGSRTEAFF
DNA: TGCGCCAGCAGCTTCTCGGCAGGGGGCTCGAGGACTGAAGCTTTCTTT

V: TRBV5-6
J: TRBJ1-2
size: .
D: TRBD1
CDR3: CASSLGDRGYGYTF
DNA: TGTGCCAGCAGCTTGGGGGACAGGGGATATGGCTACACCTTC

V: TRBV9
J: TRBJ1-2
size: .
D: .
CDR3: CASSVDQGSYGYTF
DNA: TGTGCCAGCAGCGTAGATCAGGGAAGCTATGGCTACACCTTC

V: TRBV30
J: TRBJ1-2
size: once
D: TRBD1
CDR3: CAWGQGARGYTF
DNA: TGTGCCTGGGGACAGGGGGCGCGCGGCTACACCTTC

V: TRBV18
J: TRBJ1-5
size: few
D: TRBD1
CDR3: CASSPRTGLSNQPQHF
DNA: TGTGCCAGCTCACCACGGACAGGGCTAAGCAATCAGCCCCAGCATTTT

V: TRBV20-1
J: TRBJ2-1
size: .
D: .
CDR3: CSASPGLRGGDEQFF
DNA: TGCAGTGCTAGTCCCGGGCTCCGGGGCGGCGATGAGCAGTTCTTC

V: TRBV7-9
J: TRBJ1-6
size: .
D: .
CDR3: CASSPRSLYNSPLHF
DNA: TGTGCCAGCAGCCCCAGGTCCCTCTATAATTCACCCCTCCACTTT

V: TRBV6-5
J: TRBJ2-7
size: .
D: TRBD1
CDR3: CASTIGQGALYEQYF
DNA: TGTGCCAGCACCATAGGACAGGGGGCTCTCTACGAGCAGTACTTC

V: TRBV10-3
J: TRBJ2-7
size: .
D: .
CDR3: CAISDSWELAGDEQYF
DNA: TGTGCCATCAGTGATTCGTGGGAGTTGGCGGGCGACGAGCAGTACTTC

V: TRBV6-1
J: TRBJ2-5
size: .
D: .
CDR3: CASSEVAFLQETQYF
DNA: TGTGCCAGCAGTGAAGTTGCCTTCCTCCAAGAGACCCAGTACTTC

V: TRBV5-1
J: TRBJ2-5
size: once
D: TRBD2
CDR3: CASSFIQSGKDETQYF
DNA: TGCGCCAGCAGCTTTATACAAAGCGGGAAAGATGAGACCCAGTACTTC

V: TRBV7-9
J: TRBJ2-5
size: .
D: .
CDR3: CASSFTREQKETQYF
DNA: TGTGCCAGCAGCTTTACTAGGGAGCAGAAAGAGACCCAGTACTTC

V: TRBV19
J: TRBJ1-5
size: .
D: .
CDR3: CASSMAGDSNQPQHF
DNA: TGTGCCAGTAGTATGGCAGGTGACAGCAATCAGCCCCAGCATTTT

V: TRBV13
J: TRBJ2-7
size: .
D: .
CDR3: CASSPRPDSYEQYF
DNA: TGTGCCAGCAGCCCAAGACCAGACTCCTACGAGCAGTACTTC

V: TRBV29-1
J: TRBJ1-2
size: .
D: TRBD1
CDR3: CSVEPPRGYGYTF
DNA: TGCAGCGTTGAACCCCCCAGGGGGTATGGCTACACCTTC

V: TRBV28
J: TRBJ2-7
size: .
D: .
CDR3: CASGGDRYYEQYF
DNA: TGTGCCAGCGGGGGCGACAGATACTACGAGCAGTACTTC

V: TRBV6-5
J: TRBJ1-3
size: .
D: .
CDR3: CASSIRGSGNTIYF
DNA: TGTGCCAGCAGCATCAGGGGTTCTGGAAACACCATATATTTT

V: TRBV11-3
J: TRBJ2-7
size: .
D: .
CDR3: CASSLRTGYEQYF
DNA: TGTGCCAGCAGCTTAAGGACTGGGTACGAGCAGTACTTC